This record concerns one T cell receptor beta chain sequence. The data belong to a study of shared clonotypes between healthy human individuals. CDR3 length: 15 residues. V lost 4 bases and J lost 0, with 14 bases in between. Germline lookup yields CDR1 SGHRS and CDR2 YFSETQ. The assay used deep level. Generated by immunoSEQ multiplex PCR, the TCRdb table keeps only in-frame clones and is missing some. The repertoire holds 2 million to 2.5 million clones, with approximately 96% as singletons. The chain carries TRBV5-1 and TRBJ2-7; D may be TRBD1 (6 bases). The sample taken for sequencing was naive CD4+ T cells sorted from blood. Subset of the sample: CD45RA+ positively selected. The receptor was derived from a young man in good health. CDR3 loop: CASSPGQMSSYEQYF. The CDR3 DNA reads as TGCGCCAGCAGCCCCGGACAGATGTCCTCCTACGAGCAGTACTTC. The full variable domain, its missing parts supplied by reference TRBV5-1 and TRBJ2-7, is KAGVTQTPRYLIKTRGQQVTLSCSPISGHRSVSWYQQTPGQGLQFLFEYFSETQRNKGNFPGRFSGRQFSNSRSEMNVSTLELGDSALYLCASSPGQMSSYEQYFGPGTRLTVT.